This T cell receptor (beta chain) was sequenced during a study of CD8+CD57+ T cells in acquired aplastic anemia. Overall study findings and caveats: Patients and controls turned out to have twenty-nine CD8+ CDR3 sequences in common.

Trimming removed 4 bases at V and 3 bases at J, with 17 bases between. The CDR3 has 16 amino acids. CDR1 is SGHDT and CDR2 is YYEEEE in the germline V gene. Genomic DNA, serving as template, underwent TCR beta VDJ and CDR3 profiling. TCRdb fed the reads into MiXCR, producing one record per CDR3 protein. The table has some 170,000 distinct CDR3 sequences, less than 60% seen once. This clonotype appeared many times. No antigen is known for it. Patients who underwent sequencing had shown CD8+CD57+ cell expansion by flow cytometry. The sequencing input was sorted CD4+, CD8+, or CD8+CD57+ T cells (not recorded which) from PBMCs. The TCR comes from a human donor with aplastic anemia. The V and J genes are TRBV5-6 and TRBJ2-1, with D tentatively TRBD1 or TRBD2 (5 bases each). DNA for the CDR3: TGTGCCAGCAGCCCAGGGACCAGTACGAACTACAATGAGCAGTTCTTC. Its protein product is CASSPGTSTNYNEQFF. The full variable domain, its missing parts supplied by reference TRBV5-6 and TRBJ2-1, is DAGVTQSPTHLIKTRGQQVTLRCSPKSGHDTVSWYQQALGQGPQFIFQYYEEEERQRGNFPDRFSGHQFPNYSSELNVNALLLGDSALYLCASSPGTSTNYNEQFFGPGTRLTVL.